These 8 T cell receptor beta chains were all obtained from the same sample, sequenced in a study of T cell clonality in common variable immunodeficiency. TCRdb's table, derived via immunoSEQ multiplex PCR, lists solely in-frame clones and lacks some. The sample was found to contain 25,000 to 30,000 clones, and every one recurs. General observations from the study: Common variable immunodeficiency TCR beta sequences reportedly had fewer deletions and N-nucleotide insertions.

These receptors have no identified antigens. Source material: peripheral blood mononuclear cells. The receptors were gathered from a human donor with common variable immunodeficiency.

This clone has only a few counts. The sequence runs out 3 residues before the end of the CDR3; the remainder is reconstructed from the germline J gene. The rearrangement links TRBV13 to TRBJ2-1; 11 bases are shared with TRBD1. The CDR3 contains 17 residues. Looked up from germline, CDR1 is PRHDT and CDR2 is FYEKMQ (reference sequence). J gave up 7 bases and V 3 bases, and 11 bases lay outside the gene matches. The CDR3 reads CASSFRRGTGGVNEQFF. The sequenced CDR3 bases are TGTGCCAGCAGCTTCCGCCGCGGGACAGGGGGGGTTAATGAG.

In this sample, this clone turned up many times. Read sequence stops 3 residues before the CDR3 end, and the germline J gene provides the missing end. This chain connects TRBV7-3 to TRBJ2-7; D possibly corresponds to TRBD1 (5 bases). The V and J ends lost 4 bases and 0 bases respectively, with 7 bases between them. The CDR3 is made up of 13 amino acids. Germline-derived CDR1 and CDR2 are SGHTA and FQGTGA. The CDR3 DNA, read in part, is TGTGCCAGCAGCTCAGGGCCCTCCTACGAG. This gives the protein CASSSGPSYE. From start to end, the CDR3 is CASSSGPSYEQYF.

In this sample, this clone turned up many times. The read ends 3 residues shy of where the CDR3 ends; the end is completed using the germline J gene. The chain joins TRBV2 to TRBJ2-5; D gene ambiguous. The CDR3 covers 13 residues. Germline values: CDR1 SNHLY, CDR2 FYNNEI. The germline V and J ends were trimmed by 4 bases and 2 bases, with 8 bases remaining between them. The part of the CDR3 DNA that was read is TGTGCCAGCAGTGGTGGGCTGCAAGAGACC. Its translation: CASSGGLQET. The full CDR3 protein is CASSGGLQETQYF.

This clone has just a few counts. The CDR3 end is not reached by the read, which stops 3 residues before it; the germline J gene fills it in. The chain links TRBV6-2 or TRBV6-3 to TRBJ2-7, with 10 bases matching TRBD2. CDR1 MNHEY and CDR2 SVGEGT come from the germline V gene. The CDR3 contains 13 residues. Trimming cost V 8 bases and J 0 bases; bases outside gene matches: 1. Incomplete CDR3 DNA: TGTGCCAGCGTAGCGGGAGGCTCCTACGAG. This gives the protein CASVAGGSYE. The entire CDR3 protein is CASVAGGSYEQYF.

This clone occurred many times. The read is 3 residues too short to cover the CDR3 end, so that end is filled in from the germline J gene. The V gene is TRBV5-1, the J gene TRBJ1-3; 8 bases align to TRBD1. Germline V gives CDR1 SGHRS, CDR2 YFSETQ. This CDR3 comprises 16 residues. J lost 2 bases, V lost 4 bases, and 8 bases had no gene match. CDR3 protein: CASSHGQGTTGNTIYF. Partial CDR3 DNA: TGCGCCAGCAGCCACGGACAGGGAACTACTGGAAACACC.

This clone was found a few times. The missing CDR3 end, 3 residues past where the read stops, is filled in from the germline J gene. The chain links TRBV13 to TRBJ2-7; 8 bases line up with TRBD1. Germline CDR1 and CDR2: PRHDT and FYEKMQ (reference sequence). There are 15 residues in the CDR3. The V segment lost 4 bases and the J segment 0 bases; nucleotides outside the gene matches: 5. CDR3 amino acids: CASSSDRGPSYEQYF. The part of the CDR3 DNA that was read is TGTGCCAGCAGCTCTGACAGGGGACCCTCCTACGAG.

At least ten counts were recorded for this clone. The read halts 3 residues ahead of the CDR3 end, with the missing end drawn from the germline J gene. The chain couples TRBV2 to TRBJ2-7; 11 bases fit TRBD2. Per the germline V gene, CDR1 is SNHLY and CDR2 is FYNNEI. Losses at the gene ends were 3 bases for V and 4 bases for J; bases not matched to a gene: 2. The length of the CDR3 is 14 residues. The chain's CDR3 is CASSDLAGGYEQYF. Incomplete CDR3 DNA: TGTGCCAGCAGTGATCTAGCGGGGGGTTACGAG. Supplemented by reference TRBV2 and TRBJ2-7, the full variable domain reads EPEVTQTPSHQVTQMGQEVILRCVPISNHLYFYWYRQILGQKVEFLVSFYNNEISEKSEIFDDQFSVERPDGSNFTLKIRSTKLEDSAMYFCASSDLAGGYEQYFGPGTRLTVT.

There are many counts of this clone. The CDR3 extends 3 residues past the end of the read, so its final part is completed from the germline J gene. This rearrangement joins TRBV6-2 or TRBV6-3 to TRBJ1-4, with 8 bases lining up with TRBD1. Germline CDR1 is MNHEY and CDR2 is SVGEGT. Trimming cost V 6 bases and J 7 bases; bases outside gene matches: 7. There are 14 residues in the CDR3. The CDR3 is CASRARTGIEKLFF. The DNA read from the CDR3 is TGTGCCAGCAGAGCCAGGACAGGGATTGAAAAA.